This TCR beta chain was sequenced in a study of blood T cell repertoires in COVID-19. Study in general: T cells, B-cell-depleted T cells, or PBMCs supplied cDNA or gDNA.

Profiling relied on immunoSEQ multiplex PCR, and the TCRdb table lists in-frame clones only, not all of them. Among 200,000 to 250,000 clones listed, about 80% were seen once. The J segment lost 4 bases and the V segment lost 6 bases, leaving 3 bases of the junction unmatched. CDR3 length: 13 residues. Germline V lookup: CDR1 KGHSH, CDR2 LQKENI. In terms of age and location, participants ranged from about 18 to 89 years and lived in 24 US areas. Grouping used clinical history reported by participants in a survey and questionnaire. Donors in Cohort 3 counted as recovered after two negative PCRs, clearance, or symptom resolution.

Sequenced sample: PBMCs or T cells enriched from blood (not recorded which). This receptor was taken from a middle-aged man who had recovered from COVID-19. The chain is built from TRBV18 and TRBJ1-5, with TRBD1 matching 7 bases. As DNA, the CDR3 is TGTGCCAGCTCTACAGGGGAAAATCAGCCCCAGCATTTT. Encoded protein: CASSTGENQPQHF.